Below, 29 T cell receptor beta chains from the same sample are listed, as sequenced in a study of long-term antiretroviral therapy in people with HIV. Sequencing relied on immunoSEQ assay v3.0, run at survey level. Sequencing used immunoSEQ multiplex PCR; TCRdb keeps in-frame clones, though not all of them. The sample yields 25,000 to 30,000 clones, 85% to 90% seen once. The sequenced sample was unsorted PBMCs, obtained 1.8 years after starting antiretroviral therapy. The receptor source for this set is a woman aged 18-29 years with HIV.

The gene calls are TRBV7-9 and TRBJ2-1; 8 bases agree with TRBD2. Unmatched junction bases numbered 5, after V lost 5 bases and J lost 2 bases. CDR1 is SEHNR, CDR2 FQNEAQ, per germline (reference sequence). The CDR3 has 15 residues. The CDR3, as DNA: TGTGCCAGCAGCCCCGTACTAGCGGCCTACAATGAGCAGTTCTTC. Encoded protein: CASSPVLAAYNEQFF.

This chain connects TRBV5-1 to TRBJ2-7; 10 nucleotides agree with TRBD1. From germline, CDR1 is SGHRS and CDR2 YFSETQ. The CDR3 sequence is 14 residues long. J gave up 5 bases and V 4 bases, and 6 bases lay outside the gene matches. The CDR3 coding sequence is TGCGCCAGCAGCCAGCAGGGACAGGGGAACGAGCAGTACTTC. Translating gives CASSQQGQGNEQYF.

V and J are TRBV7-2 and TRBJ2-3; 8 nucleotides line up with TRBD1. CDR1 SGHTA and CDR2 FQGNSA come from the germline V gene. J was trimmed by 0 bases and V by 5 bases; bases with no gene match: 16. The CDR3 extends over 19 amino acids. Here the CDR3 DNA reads TGTGCCAGCAGCCAGTACTACGGGACAGGCTCTTCTAGCACAGATACGCAGTATTTT. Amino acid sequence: CASSQYYGTGSSSTDTQYF.

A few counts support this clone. The CDR3 here is CASWDGGGGYTF. CDR3 nucleotides: TGTGCCAGTTGGGACGGAGGCGGTGGCTACACCTTC. The rearrangement joins TRBV19 to TRBJ1-2; D is possibly TRBD1 (5 bases). The germline V gene has CDR1 LNHDA and CDR2 SQIVND (reference sequence). Trimming shortened V by 8 bases and J by 7 bases, and 14 bases separated the two germline ends. CDR3 length: 12 residues.

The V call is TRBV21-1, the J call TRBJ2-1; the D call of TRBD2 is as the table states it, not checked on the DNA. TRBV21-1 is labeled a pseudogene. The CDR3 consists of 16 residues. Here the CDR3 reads CASSKGLAGLYNEQFF. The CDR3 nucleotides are TGTGCCAGCAGCAAAGGACTAGCGGGACTTTACAATGAGCAGTTCTTC.

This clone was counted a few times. The CDR3 DNA is TGTGCCAGGGGGACAGGGGTAGGAGAGCAGTACTTC. Translating gives CARGTGVGEQYF. The chain links TRBV2 to TRBJ2-7; the match to TRBD1 covers 10 bases. The CDR3 spans 12 residues. V lost 9 bases to trimming and J lost 7 bases; unmatched junction nucleotides: 6. From germline, CDR1 is SNHLY and CDR2 FYNNEI. The full variable domain, completed using reference TRBV2 and TRBJ2-7, is EPEVTQTPSHQVTQMGQEVILRCVPISNHLYFYWYRQILGQKVEFLVSFYNNEISEKSEIFDDQFSVERPDGSNFTLKIRSTKLEDSAMYFCARGTGVGEQYFGPGTRLTVT.

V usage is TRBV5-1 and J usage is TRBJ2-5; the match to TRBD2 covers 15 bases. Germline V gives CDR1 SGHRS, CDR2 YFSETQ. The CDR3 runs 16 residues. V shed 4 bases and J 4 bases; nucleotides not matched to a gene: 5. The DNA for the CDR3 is TGCGCCAGCAGCCCCGGACTAGCGGGAGGGAGAGAGACCCAGTACTTC. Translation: CASSPGLAGGRETQYF.

The CDR3 is CATSRAREAYEQYF. For the CDR3, the DNA is TGTGCCACCAGCAGGGCCAGGGAGGCCTACGAGCAGTACTTC. The J gene is TRBJ2-7, the V gene TRBV15, with TRBD2 as a possible D gene (6 bases). Trimming took off 3 bases at V and 2 bases at J, with 11 bases between the two ends. The CDR3 sequence is 14 residues long. Germline V gives CDR1 LNHNV, CDR2 YYDKDF (reference sequence). Using reference TRBV15 and TRBJ2-7 for the parts outside the CDR3, the full variable domain is DAMVIQNPRYQVTQFGKPVTLSCSQTLNHNVMYWYQQKSSQAPKLLFHYYDKDFNNEADTPDNFQSRRPNTSFCFLDIRSPGLGDTAMYLCATSRAREAYEQYFGPGTRLTVT.

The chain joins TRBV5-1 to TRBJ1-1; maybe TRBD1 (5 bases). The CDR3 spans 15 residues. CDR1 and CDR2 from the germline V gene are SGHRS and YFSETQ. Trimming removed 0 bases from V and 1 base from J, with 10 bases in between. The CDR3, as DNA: TGCGCCAGCAGCTTGGAGGGACCGAGGAACACTGAAGCTTTCTTT. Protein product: CASSLEGPRNTEAFF. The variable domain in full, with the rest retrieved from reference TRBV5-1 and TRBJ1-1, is KAGVTQTPRYLIKTRGQQVTLSCSPISGHRSVSWYQQTPGQGLQFLFEYFSETQRNKGNFPGRFSGRQFSNSRSEMNVSTLELGDSALYLCASSLEGPRNTEAFFGQGTRLTVV.

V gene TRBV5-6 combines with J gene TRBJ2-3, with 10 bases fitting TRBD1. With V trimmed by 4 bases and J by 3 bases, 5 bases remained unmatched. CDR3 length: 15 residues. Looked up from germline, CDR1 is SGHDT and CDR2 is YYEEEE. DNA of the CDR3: TGTGCCAGCAGCCAGACAGGGGGCGCGACAGATACGCAGTATTTT. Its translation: CASSQTGGATDTQYF.

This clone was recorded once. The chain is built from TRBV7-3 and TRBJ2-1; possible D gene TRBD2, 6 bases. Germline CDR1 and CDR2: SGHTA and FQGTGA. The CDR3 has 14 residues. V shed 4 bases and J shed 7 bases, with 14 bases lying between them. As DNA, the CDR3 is TGTGCCAGCAGCTCGCCCGGGACTGCAAATGAGCAGTTCTTC. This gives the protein CASSSPGTANEQFF.

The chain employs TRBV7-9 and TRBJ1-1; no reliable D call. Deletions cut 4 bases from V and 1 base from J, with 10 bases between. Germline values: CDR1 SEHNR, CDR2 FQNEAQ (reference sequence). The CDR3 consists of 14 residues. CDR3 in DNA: TGTGCCAGCAGCTCGCCGGACGGGAACACTGAAGCTTTCTTT. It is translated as CASSSPDGNTEAFF.

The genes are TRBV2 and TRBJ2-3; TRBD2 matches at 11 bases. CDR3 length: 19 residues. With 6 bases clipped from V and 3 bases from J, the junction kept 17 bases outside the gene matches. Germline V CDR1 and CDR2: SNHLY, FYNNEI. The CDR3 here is CASRLGLAGGFDLTDTQYF. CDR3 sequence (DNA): TGTGCCAGCAGACTGGGGCTAGCGGGAGGATTTGATCTGACAGATACGCAGTATTTT.

The CDR3 DNA follows: TGTGCCAGCAGTGAATCGGGAGGAATTGGCAATGAGCAGTTCTTC. This codes for CASSESGGIGNEQFF. This rearrangement joins TRBV25-1 to TRBJ2-1, with 7 positions matching TRBD2. The CDR3 loop spans 15 amino acids. The V gene end was trimmed by 1 base and the J gene end by 6 bases; junction bases not matched to a gene: 6. CDR1 and CDR2 (germline): MGHDK, SYGVNS.

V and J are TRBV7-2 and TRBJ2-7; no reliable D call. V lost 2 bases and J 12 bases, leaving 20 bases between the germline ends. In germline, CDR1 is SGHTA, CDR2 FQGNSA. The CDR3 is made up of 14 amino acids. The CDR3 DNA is TGTGCCAGCAGCTTACTCCTATTGCGTTCCTTTCTGTACTTC. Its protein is CASSLLLLRSFLYF.

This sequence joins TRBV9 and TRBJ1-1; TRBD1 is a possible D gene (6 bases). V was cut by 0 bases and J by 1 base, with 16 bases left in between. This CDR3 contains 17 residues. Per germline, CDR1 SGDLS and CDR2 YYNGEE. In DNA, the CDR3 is TGTGCCAGCAGCGTAGACCCCCCCGGGGGGGCGAACACTGAAGCTTTCTTT. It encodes CASSVDPPGGANTEAFF.

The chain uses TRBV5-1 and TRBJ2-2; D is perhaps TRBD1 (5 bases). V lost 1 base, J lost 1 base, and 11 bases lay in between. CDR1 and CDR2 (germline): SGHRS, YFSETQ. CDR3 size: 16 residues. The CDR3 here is CASSLNLGVNTGELFF. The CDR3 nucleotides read TGCGCCAGCAGCTTGAACTTAGGGGTGAACACCGGGGAGCTGTTTTTT. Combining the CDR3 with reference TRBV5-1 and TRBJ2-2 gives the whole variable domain KAGVTQTPRYLIKTRGQQVTLSCSPISGHRSVSWYQQTPGQGLQFLFEYFSETQRNKGNFPGRFSGRQFSNSRSEMNVSTLELGDSALYLCASSLNLGVNTGELFFGEGSRLTVL.

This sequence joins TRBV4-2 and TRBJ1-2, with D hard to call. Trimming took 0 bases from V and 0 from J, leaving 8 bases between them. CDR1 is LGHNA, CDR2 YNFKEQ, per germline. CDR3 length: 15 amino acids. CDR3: CASSQDLTANYGYTF. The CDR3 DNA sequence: TGTGCCAGCAGCCAAGATCTGACCGCTAACTATGGCTACACCTTC.

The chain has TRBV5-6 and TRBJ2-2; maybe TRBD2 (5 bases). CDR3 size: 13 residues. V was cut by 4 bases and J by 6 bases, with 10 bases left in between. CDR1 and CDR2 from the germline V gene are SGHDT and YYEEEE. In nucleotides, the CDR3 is TGTGCCAGCAGCAAGCGGTTAGCCGGGGAGCTGTTTTTT. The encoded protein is CASSKRLAGELFF.

CDR3 sequence: CASSLRVGVHEQFF. DNA for the CDR3: TGTGCCAGCAGCTTAAGAGTCGGCGTACATGAGCAGTTCTTC. The V and J genes are TRBV7-9 and TRBJ2-1; D not certain. The CDR3 runs to 14 residues. The germline gives CDR1 SEHNR, CDR2 FQNEAQ (reference sequence). The V end lost 2 bases, the J end lost 8 bases, and 13 bases lay between the germline ends.

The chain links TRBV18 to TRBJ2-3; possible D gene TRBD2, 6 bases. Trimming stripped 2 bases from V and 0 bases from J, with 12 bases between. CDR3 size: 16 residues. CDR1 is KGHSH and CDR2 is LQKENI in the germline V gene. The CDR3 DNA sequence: TGTGCCAGCTCACCATCCCAGCGGGCGAGCACAGATACGCAGTATTTT. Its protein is CASSPSQRASTDTQYF. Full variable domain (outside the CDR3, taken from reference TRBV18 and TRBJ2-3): NAGVMQNPRHLVRRRGQEARLRCSPMKGHSHVYWYRQLPEEGLKFMVYLQKENIIDESGMPKERFSAEFPKEGPSILRIQQVVRGDSAAYFCASSPSQRASTDTQYFGPGTRLTVL.

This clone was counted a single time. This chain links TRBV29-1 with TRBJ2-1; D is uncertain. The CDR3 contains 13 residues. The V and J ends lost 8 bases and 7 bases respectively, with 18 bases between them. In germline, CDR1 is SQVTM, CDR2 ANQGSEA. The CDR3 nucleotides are TGCAGCCCCGTGTACTGGGATAGAAATGAGCAGTTCTTC. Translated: CSPVYWDRNEQFF.

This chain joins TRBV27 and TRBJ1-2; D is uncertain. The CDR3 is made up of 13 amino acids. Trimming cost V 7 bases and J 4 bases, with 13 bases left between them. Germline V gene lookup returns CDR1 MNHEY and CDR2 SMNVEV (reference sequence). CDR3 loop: CASKRGGLYGYTF. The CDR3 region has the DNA TGTGCCAGCAAACGTGGAGGGCTCTATGGCTACACCTTC.

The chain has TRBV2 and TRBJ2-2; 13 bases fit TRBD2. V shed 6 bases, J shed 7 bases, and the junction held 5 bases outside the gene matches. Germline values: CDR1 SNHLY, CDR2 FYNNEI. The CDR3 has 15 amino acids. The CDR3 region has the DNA TGTGCCAGCAGGGGACTAGCGGGAACCAGCGGGGAGCTGTTTTTT. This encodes CASRGLAGTSGELFF.

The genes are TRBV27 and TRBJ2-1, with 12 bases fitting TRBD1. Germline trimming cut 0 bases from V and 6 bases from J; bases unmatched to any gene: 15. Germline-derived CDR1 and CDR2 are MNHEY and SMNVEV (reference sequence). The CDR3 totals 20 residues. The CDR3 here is CASSLSMGQGAQRILNEQFF. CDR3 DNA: TGTGCCAGCAGTTTATCGATGGGACAGGGGGCCCAACGGATCCTCAATGAGCAGTTCTTC.

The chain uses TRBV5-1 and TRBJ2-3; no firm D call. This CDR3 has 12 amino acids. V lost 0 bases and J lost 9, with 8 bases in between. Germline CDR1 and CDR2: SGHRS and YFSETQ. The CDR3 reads CASSLEVGTQYF. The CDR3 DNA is TGCGCCAGCAGCTTGGAGGTCGGCACGCAGTATTTT.

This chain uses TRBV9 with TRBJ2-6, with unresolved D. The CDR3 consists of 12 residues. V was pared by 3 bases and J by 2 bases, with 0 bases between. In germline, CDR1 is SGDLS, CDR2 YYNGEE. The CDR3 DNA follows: TGTGCCAGCAGCGCTGGGGCCAACGTCCTGACTTTC. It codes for CASSAGANVLTF.

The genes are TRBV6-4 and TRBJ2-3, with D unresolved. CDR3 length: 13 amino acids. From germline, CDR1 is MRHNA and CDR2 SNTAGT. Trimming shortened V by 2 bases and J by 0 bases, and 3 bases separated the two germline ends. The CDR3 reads CASSDESTDTQYF. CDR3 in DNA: TGTGCCAGCAGTGACGAAAGCACAGATACGCAGTATTTT.

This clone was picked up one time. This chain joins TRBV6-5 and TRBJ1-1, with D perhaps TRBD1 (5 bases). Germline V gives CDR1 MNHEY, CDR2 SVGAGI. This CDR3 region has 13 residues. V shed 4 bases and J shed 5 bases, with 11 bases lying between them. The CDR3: CASSLSGGTEAFF. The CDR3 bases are TGTGCCAGCAGTTTATCCGGGGGGACTGAAGCTTTCTTT.